The 12 T cell receptor beta chains given below trace back to one sample, sequenced in a study of blood T cell repertoires in COVID-19. Here immunoSEQ multiplex PCR was the method, and the copy in TCRdb shows in-frame clones only, minus some. Among around 30,000 clones listed, approximately 71% were seen once. The sequencing input was peripheral blood. These receptors all stem from a man aged 80 or over with active or convalescent COVID-19.

The chain uses TRBV29-1 and TRBJ2-5, with 8 bases matching TRBD1. The V gene end was trimmed by 7 bases and the J gene end by 4 bases; junction bases not matched to a gene: 5. CDR3 size: 12 residues. In germline, CDR1 is SQVTM, CDR2 ANQGSEA. For the CDR3, the DNA is TGCAGCGCTGGACAGGGCCCAGAGACCCAGTACTTC. Its protein is CSAGQGPETQYF.

The rearrangement joins TRBV25-1 to TRBJ2-3; 12 bases are a match to TRBD1. The CDR3 runs to 15 residues. The trim removed 2 bases at V and 5 bases at J, leaving 2 bases unmatched. Germline V gives CDR1 MGHDK, CDR2 SYGVNS. In nucleotides, the CDR3 is TGTGCCAGCAGTGAAGGGGACAGGGGGCAAGATACGCAGTATTTT. Encoded protein: CASSEGDRGQDTQYF.

The rearrangement uses TRBV5-1 and TRBJ2-3; 9 bases line up with TRBD2. The germline CDR1 and CDR2 sequences are SGHRS and YFSETQ. CDR3 length equals 16 residues. J lost 1 base, V lost 4 bases, and 7 bases had no gene match. The CDR3 sequence is CASSRLSGSGTDTQYF. For the CDR3, the DNA is TGCGCCAGCAGCCGCCTTAGCGGGAGCGGCACAGATACGCAGTATTTT.

This chain joins TRBV12-5 and TRBJ1-5, with 12 bases that match TRBD1. The V gene end was trimmed by 3 bases and the J gene end by 2 bases; junction bases not matched to a gene: 8. The CDR3 length is 18 residues. Per germline, CDR1 LGHNT and CDR2 FRNRAP. The CDR3 is CASGFGTGGNNGNQPQHF. CDR3 nucleotide sequence: TGTGCTAGTGGTTTCGGGACAGGGGGCAATAATGGCAATCAGCCCCAGCATTTT.

The rearrangement links TRBV11-2 to TRBJ2-7; a possible D gene is TRBD1 (6 bases). The V end lost 4 bases, the J end lost 2 bases, and 12 bases lay between the germline ends. The CDR3 consists of 14 residues. Germline CDR1 SGHAT, CDR2 FQNNGV. CDR3 nucleotide sequence: TGTGCCAGCAGCTCGGGCTGGGGGCCCTACGAGCAGTACTTC. Translated: CASSSGWGPYEQYF. Drawing the rest from reference TRBV11-2 and TRBJ2-7, the complete variable domain is EAGVAQSPRYKIIEKRQSVAFWCNPISGHATLYWYQQILGQGPKLLIQFQNNGVVDDSQLPKDRFSAERLKGVDSTLKIQPAKLEDSAVYLCASSSGWGPYEQYFGPGTRLTVT.

The genes are TRBV10-3 and TRBJ1-4; 7 positions match TRBD1. In germline, CDR1 is ENHRY, CDR2 SYGVKD. Trimming cost V 6 bases and J 8 bases; bases outside gene matches: 12. The CDR3 is 15 amino acids. DNA for the CDR3: TGTGCCATCAGCGACCGTGCAGGGGGAGAGGAAAAACTGTTTTTT. Protein: CAISDRAGGEEKLFF.

This clone has more than one count but fewer than ten. V and J are TRBV4-1 and TRBJ2-7; 7 bases are a match to TRBD1. This CDR3 has 15 amino acids. Trimming at V came to 1 base and at J to 4 bases, leaving 7 bases not matched to a gene. In germline, CDR1 is MGHRA, CDR2 YSYEKL. CDR3 residues: CASSQVTTGNYEQYF. The CDR3 DNA follows: TGCGCCAGCAGCCAAGTTACGACAGGGAATTACGAGCAGTACTTC.

The V call is TRBV5-3, the J call TRBJ1-1, with 8 bases lining up with TRBD1. TRBV5-3 is annotated as an ORF whose role is uncertain. This CDR3 spans 14 amino acids. Losses at the gene ends were 2 bases for V and 10 bases for J; bases not matched to a gene: 10. The DNA of the CDR3 is TGTGCCAGAAGCTTCTACCACAGGGGGTCGGGAGCTTTCTTT. Its protein product is CARSFYHRGSGAFF.

The chain links TRBV21-1 to TRBJ2-1; the tabulated D call, TRBD2, remains unverified against the DNA. TRBV21-1 is recorded as a pseudogene. The CDR3 has 16 amino acids. The CDR3 bases are TGTGCCAGCAGCAAAAGACTAGATGGTCGGTACCATGAGCAGTTCTTC. Its translation is CASSKRLDGRYHEQFF.

The V call is TRBV28, the J call TRBJ1-1, with D unclear. This CDR3 region has 14 residues. CDR1 MDHEN and CDR2 SYDVKM come from the germline V gene. V dropped 2 bases and J dropped 4 bases, with 11 bases sitting between them. This CDR3 is CASSLPRGPTEAFF. Written as DNA, the CDR3 is TGTGCCAGCAGTTTACCCCGCGGGCCCACTGAAGCTTTCTTT.

Here the CDR3 reads CASGLAGFFDTQYF. For the CDR3, the DNA is TGCGCCAGTGGACTAGCGGGGTTTTTTGATACGCAGTATTTT. This chain uses TRBV4-1 with TRBJ2-3, with 12 bases matching TRBD2. This CDR3 is built from 14 residues. Per germline, CDR1 MGHRA and CDR2 YSYEKL. With 9 bases clipped from V and 6 bases from J, the junction kept 7 bases outside the gene matches.

The rearrangement joins TRBV15 to TRBJ1-1, with 7 positions matching TRBD1. J gave up 4 bases and V 3 bases, and 5 bases lay outside the gene matches. The CDR3 extends over 14 amino acids. Germline V gives CDR1 LNHNV, CDR2 YYDKDF (reference sequence). CDR3 in DNA: TGTGCCACCAGCAGCGACAGGGATTTCACTGAAGCTTTCTTT. It is translated as CATSSDRDFTEAFF.